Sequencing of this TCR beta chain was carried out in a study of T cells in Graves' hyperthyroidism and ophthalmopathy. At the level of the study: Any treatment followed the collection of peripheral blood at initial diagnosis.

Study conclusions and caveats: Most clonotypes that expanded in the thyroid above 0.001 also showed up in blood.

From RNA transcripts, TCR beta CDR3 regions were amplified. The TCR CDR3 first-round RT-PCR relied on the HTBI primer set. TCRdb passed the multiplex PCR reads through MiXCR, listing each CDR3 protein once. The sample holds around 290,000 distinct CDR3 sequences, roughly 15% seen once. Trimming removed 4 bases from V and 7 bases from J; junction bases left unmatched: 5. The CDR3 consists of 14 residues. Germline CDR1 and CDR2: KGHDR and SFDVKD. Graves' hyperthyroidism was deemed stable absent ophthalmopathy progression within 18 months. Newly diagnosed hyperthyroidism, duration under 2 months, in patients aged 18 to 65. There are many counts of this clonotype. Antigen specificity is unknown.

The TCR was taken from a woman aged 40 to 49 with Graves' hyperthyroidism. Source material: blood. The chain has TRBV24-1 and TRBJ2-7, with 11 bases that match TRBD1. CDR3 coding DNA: TGTGCCACCAGTGACCCGGACAGGGGGCGTGAGCAGTACTTC. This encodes CATSDPDRGREQYF.